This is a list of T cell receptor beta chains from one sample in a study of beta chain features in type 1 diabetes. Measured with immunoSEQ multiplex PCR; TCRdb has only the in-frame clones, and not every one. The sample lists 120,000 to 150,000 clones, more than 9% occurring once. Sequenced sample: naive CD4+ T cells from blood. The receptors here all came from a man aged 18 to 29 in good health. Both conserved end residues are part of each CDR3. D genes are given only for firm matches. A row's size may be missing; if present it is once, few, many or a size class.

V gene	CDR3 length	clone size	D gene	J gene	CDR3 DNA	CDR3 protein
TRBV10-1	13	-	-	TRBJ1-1	TGCGCCAGCAGTGAGAATTGGCAGAAGGAAGCTTTCTTT	CASSENWQKEAFF
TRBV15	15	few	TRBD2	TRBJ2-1	TGTGCCACCAGGAAACGGGGGGGCCCGTACAATGAGCAGTTCTTC	CATRKRGGPYNEQFF
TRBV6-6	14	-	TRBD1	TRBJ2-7	TGTGCCAGCAGAGACGGGACAGGGTGGTACGAGCAGTACTTC	CASRDGTGWYEQYF
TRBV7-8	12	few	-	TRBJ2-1	TGTGCCAGCAGTTTGACAGAGCTCGGGCAGTTCTTC	CASSLTELGQFF
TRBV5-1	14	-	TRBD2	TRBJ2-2	TGCGCCAGCAGCCCGGACGGGGGGACCGGGGAGCTGTTTTTT	CASSPDGGTGELFF
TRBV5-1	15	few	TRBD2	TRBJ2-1	TGCGCCAGCAGATGGACTAGCGGGCCGGACAATGAGCAGTTCTTC	CASRWTSGPDNEQFF
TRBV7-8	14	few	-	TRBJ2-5	TGTGCCAGCAGCTTTTCGGCGGGGCTGAAGACCCAGTACTTC	CASSFSAGLKTQYF
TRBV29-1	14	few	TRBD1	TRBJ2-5	TGCAGCGTTGAAAGACAGGGGGGCCAAGAGACCCAGTACTTC	CSVERQGGQETQYF
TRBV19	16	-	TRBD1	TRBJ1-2	TGTGCCAGTAGTATAGATCCTGGGACAGGAGGATATGGCTACACCTTC	CASSIDPGTGGYGYTF
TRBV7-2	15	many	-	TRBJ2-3	TGTGCCAGCAGCCTCGTGGCCCATTCCACAGATACGCAGTATTTT	CASSLVAHSTDTQYF
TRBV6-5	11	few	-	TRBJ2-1	TGTGCCAGCAGCCCGGGATTCGAGCAGTTCTTC	CASSPGFEQFF
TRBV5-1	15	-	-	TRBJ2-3	TGCGCCAGCAGCTTGTCCGCAGGGGACACAGATACGCAGTATTTT	CASSLSAGDTDTQYF
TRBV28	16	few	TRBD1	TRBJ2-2	TGTGCCAGCAGTCCCGGGGACAGGGGAGGTACCGGGGAGCTGTTTTTT	CASSPGDRGGTGELFF
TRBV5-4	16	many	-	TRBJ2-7	TGTGCCAGCAGCCCTGGTGGGCAGGCGAGCTCCTACGAGCAGTACTTC	CASSPGGQASSYEQYF
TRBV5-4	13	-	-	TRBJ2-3	TGTGCCAGCAGCATACAGGAGACAGATACGCAGTATTTT	CASSIQETDTQYF
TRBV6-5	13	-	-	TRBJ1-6	TGTGCCAGCAGCGGCTCCTATAATTCACCCCTCCACTTT	CASSGSYNSPLHF
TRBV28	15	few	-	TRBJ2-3	TGTGCCAGCACCTCGCGGGACAGTTGGGCAGATACGCAGTATTTT	CASTSRDSWADTQYF
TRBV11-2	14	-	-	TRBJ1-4	TGTGCCAGCAGCTTAACAGCAACTAATGAAAAACTGTTTTTT	CASSLTATNEKLFF
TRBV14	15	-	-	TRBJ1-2	TGTGCCAGCAGCCAAGTTTCCAGGGGTCTCTATGGCTACACCTTC	CASSQVSRGLYGYTF
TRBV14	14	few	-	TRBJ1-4	TGTGCCAGCAGCCAAGATCCTTTAGATGAAAAACTGTTTTTT	CASSQDPLDEKLFF
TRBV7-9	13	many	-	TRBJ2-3	TGTGCCAGCGTGGGGCAAATCACAGATACGCAGTATTTT	CASVGQITDTQYF
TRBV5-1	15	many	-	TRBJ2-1	TGCGCCAGCAGCTTGCTCGGACAGGAGGGCAATGAGCAGTTCTTC	CASSLLGQEGNEQFF
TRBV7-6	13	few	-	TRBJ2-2	TGTGCCAGCAGCCCAGGCAACACCGGGGAGCTGTTTTTT	CASSPGNTGELFF
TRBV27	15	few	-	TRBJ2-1	TGTGCCAGCAGTTCAGGACAGCTCTCCTACAATGAGCAGTTCTTC	CASSSGQLSYNEQFF
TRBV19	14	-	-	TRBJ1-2	TGTGCCAGTAGCCCCCGGAGTTCTAACTATGGCTACACCTTC	CASSPRSSNYGYTF
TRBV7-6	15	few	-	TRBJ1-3	TGTGCCAGCAGCGGTGTGGACAACTCTGGAAACACCATATATTTT	CASSGVDNSGNTIYF
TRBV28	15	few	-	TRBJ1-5	TGTGCCAGCAGTTTAGGGGGGGCTAGCAATCAGCCCCAGCATTTT	CASSLGGASNQPQHF
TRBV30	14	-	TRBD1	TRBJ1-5	TGTGCCTGGAGTGGCGGACAGGGCGGACAGCCCCAGCATTTT	CAWSGGQGGQPQHF
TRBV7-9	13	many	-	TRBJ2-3	TGTGCCAGCAGCCCCCTTGGGGGGGATACGCAGTATTTT	CASSPLGGDTQYF
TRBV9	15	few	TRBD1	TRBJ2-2	TGTGCCAGCAGCGAACAGGGGGCATTAACCGGGGAGCTGTTTTTT	CASSEQGALTGELFF
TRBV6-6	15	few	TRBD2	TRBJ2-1	TGTGCCAGCAGTGGAGCGGGGCTAGCTCACAATGAGCAGTTCTTC	CASSGAGLAHNEQFF
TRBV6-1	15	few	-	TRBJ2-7	TGTGCCAGTCAACCCAGGGAGGCGGCCTCCTACGAGCAGTACTTC	CASQPREAASYEQYF
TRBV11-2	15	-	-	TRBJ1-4	TGTGCCAGCAGCCAGGAGGGTCCTGGAGGTGAAAAACTGTTTTTT	CASSQEGPGGEKLFF
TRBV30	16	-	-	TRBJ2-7	TGTGCCTGGAGTGACGGACTAGGGGGTCTTTTGTACGAGCAGTACTTC	CAWSDGLGGLLYEQYF
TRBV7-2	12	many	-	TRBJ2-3	TGTGCCAGCAGCTTATCAACAGATACGCAGTATTTT	CASSLSTDTQYF
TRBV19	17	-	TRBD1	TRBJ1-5	TGTGCCAGTACCATTTATGTTAGGACAGGGGGTGATCAGCCCCAGCATTTT	CASTIYVRTGGDQPQHF
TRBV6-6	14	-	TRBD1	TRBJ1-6	TGTGCCAGCAGTCCCGACAGGGGGAGGTCACCCCTCCACTTT	CASSPDRGRSPLHF
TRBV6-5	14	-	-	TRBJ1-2	TGTGCCAGCAGTCGGGGGGTCTCTAACTATGGCTACACCTTC	CASSRGVSNYGYTF
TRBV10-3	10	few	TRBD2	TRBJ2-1	TGTGCCATCGGGAGGGATGAGCAGTTCTTC	CAIGRDEQFF
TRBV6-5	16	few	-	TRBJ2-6	TGTGCCAGCAGTTGGGTAGGGCCGGGAGGGGCCAACGTCCTGACTTTC	CASSWVGPGGANVLTF
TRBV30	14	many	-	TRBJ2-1	TGTGCCTGGAGTGGAGGGGGTTCCTACAATGAGCAGTTCTTC	CAWSGGGSYNEQFF
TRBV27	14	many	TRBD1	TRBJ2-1	TGTGCCAGCAGTCGGGACAGGGGTTACAATGAGCAGTTCTTC	CASSRDRGYNEQFF
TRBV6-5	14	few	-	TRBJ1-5	TGTGCCAGCAGTTACTCGGTGGGAGATCAGCCCCAGCATTTT	CASSYSVGDQPQHF
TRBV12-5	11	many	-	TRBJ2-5	TGTGCTAGTGGCTTAGAAGAGACCCAGTACTTC	CASGLEETQYF
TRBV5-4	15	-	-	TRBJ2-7	TGTGCCAGCAGCTTGGGACAGGGAGGTGGTTACGAGCAGTACTTC	CASSLGQGGGYEQYF
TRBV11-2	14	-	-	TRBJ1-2	TGTGCCAGCAGCTTAGATGGGGCCGCTTATGGCTACACCTTC	CASSLDGAAYGYTF
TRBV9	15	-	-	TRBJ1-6	TGTGCCAGCAGCGTAGGAGCCTTAGATAATTCACCCCTCCACTTT	CASSVGALDNSPLHF
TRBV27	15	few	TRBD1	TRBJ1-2	TGTGCCAGCAGTTCTGACAGGGGGCCCGTCTATGGCTACACCTTC	CASSSDRGPVYGYTF
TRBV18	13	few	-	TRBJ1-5	TGTGCCAGCTCACATGACACCAATCAGCCCCAGCATTTT	CASSHDTNQPQHF
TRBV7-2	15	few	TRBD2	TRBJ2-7	TGTGCCAGCAGCTGGACTAGCGGGGGGGCCTACGAGCAGTACTTC	CASSWTSGGAYEQYF
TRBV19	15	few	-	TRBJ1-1	TGTGCCAGTAGTATAATGCCGGGCGGGGGAACTGAAGCTTTCTTT	CASSIMPGGGTEAFF